This paragraph covers one T cell receptor beta chain sequence. As handled by the study authors: Reference gene primer amplification gave estimated nucleated cell counts. Clones were sequenced by immunoSEQ multiplex PCR, and TCRdb holds only the in-frame ones, with some missing. From that table come the V and J calls and clone size; the DNA was used to work out D and trimming. The table has 120,000 to 150,000 clones, about 85% seen once. This specimen comes from a study of blood T cell repertoires in COVID-19. Study context: Sites in the United States, Italy and Spain provided acute and convalescent COVID-19 samples. Sample material is recorded as cDNA or gDNA derived from T cells, B-cell-depleted T cells, or PBMCs.

The CDR3 runs 14 residues. CDR1 LGHNA and CDR2 YSLEER come from the germline V gene. V shed 0 bases and J 5 bases; nucleotides not matched to a gene: 2. The TCR sequence derives from a human donor with acute or convalescent COVID-19. The donor label of this sample is uncertain. Sequencing input: peripheral blood. The chain has TRBV4-3 and TRBJ2-3; 7 bases match TRBD2. CDR3 amino acids: CASSQEPGGDTQYF. CDR3 DNA sequence: TGCGCCAGCAGCCAAGAACCGGGAGGAGATACGCAGTATTTT.